A selection of T cell receptor beta chains follows, all from one sample in a study of control samples from healthy donors and cancer patients. The protocol was immunoSEQ multiplex PCR, while the TCRdb copy is restricted to in-frame clones and leaves out a portion. The table lists about 120,000 clones, just under 95% of them singletons. Sequencing used blood. These receptors were collected from a man between 25 and 39 years old in good health. The CDR3 runs from the conserved cysteine through the conserved F or W. The D gene is left open where the match is weak. Clone sizes are given selectively: once, few, many, or a class where the clone is expanded.

V gene,clone size,D gene,J gene,CDR3 DNA,CDR3 protein
TRBV5-6,-,-,TRBJ1-1,TGTGCCAGCAGCTTGGAGAGTTTCGGAGCTTTCTTT,CASSLESFGAFF
TRBV7-6,-,-,TRBJ2-7,TGTGCCAGCAGCAGAACCCTAATAGCCTCCGAGCAGTACTTC,CASSRTLIASEQYF
TRBV7-2,-,TRBD1,TRBJ2-7,TGTGCCAGCAGCTTAGGCCCGCAGGGGGTCTCCTACGAGCAGTACTTC,CASSLGPQGVSYEQYF
TRBV5-4,-,-,TRBJ2-1,TGTGCCAGCGACCGCGGGGTAGGGAATGAGCAGTTCTTC,CASDRGVGNEQFF
TRBV19,-,-,TRBJ2-3,TGTGCCAGCAGGGGGGGAGGGAAGGAGTATTTT,CASRGGGKEYF
TRBV27,-,-,TRBJ2-2,TGTGCCAGCAGTTACCAGGGTATGGCCGGGGAGCTGTTTTTT,CASSYQGMAGELFF
TRBV6-6,-,-,TRBJ2-7,TGTGCCAGCATTGGGGGGGGGCCCCACGAGCAGTACTTC,CASIGGGPHEQYF
TRBV28,-,-,TRBJ1-2,TGTGCCAGCAGTTTAATTGGGCCCAAAACGGGGGGCTACACCTTC,CASSLIGPKTGGYTF
TRBV5-5,-,-,TRBJ1-5,TGTGCCAGCAGCTTGGCGGGTAGCAATCAGCCCCAGCATTTT,CASSLAGSNQPQHF
TRBV5-1,once,-,TRBJ2-3,TGCGCCAGCAGCTTTGGTCCTTCGACAGATACGCAGTATTTT,CASSFGPSTDTQYF
TRBV4-1,-,-,TRBJ1-5,TGCGCCAGCAGCCAACCCCGAAGGGGGAATCAGCCCCAGCATTTT,CASSQPRRGNQPQHF
TRBV4-3,-,-,TRBJ1-2,TGCGCCAGCAGCCAAGATCGCACAGGCGGGGTAGGGGCCTATGGCTACACCTTC,CASSQDRTGGVGAYGYTF
TRBV3-1/TRBV3-2,-,TRBD2,TRBJ2-5,TGTGCCAGCAGCCAAGAAGCGAAGCGGGGGCCCCAAGAGACCCAGTACTTC,CASSQEAKRGPQETQYF
TRBV29-1,-,-,TRBJ2-7,TGCAGCGTTGAAGAGGGTGGGTCTGGCTACGAGCAGTACTTC,CSVEEGGSGYEQYF
TRBV10-3,-,-,TRBJ1-2,TGTGCCATCAGTGAGTCTCCTGGCGCTAACTATGGCTACACCTTC,CAISESPGANYGYTF
TRBV27,-,-,TRBJ2-5,TGTGCCAGCAGCCGCGGGACACCCCAAGAGACCCAGTACTTC,CASSRGTPQETQYF
TRBV9,-,-,TRBJ2-1,TGTGCCAGCAGCGCATTGGGACTGGCTTACAATGAGCAGTTCTTC,CASSALGLAYNEQFF
TRBV5-6,-,-,TRBJ1-6,TGTGCCAGCAGCCTATACAGTGCACTTAATTCACCCCTCCACTTT,CASSLYSALNSPLHF
TRBV5-1,-,-,TRBJ2-7,TGCGCCAGCAGCTTGGATTTCGAGATGTCCTACGAGCAGTACTTC,CASSLDFEMSYEQYF
TRBV14,-,-,TRBJ2-5,TGTGCCAGCAGCCAAGTGTCCCAACAAGAGACCCAGTACTTC,CASSQVSQQETQYF
TRBV7-9,-,-,TRBJ2-6,TGTGCCAGCAGCTTAGCGGCGAGACCGACTTTC,CASSLAARPTF
TRBV7-9,-,-,TRBJ1-2,TGTGCCAGCAGCCAGGGCCTGCGGACTAACTATGGCTACACCTTC,CASSQGLRTNYGYTF
TRBV5-6,-,-,TRBJ2-3,TGTGCCAGCAGCGTAGCCCCTGGCACAGATACGCAGTATTTT,CASSVAPGTDTQYF
TRBV6-2/TRBV6-3,-,-,TRBJ2-7,TGTGCCAGCAGTTACTCGATTCTTTTGACAGACTACGAGCAGTACTTC,CASSYSILLTDYEQYF
TRBV4-2,few,-,TRBJ1-3,TGTGCCAGCAGAGGAGGGCCCAGAAACACCATATATTTT,CASRGGPRNTIYF
TRBV5-1,-,-,TRBJ1-1,TGCGCCAGCAGTCCGACAGAGAACACTGAAGCTTTCTTT,CASSPTENTEAFF
TRBV20-1,once,TRBD1,TRBJ2-3,TGCAGTGCTAGTCCAGTGGGACAGGGGTTCCCAGATACGCAGTATTTT,CSASPVGQGFPDTQYF
TRBV6-5,-,TRBD1,TRBJ1-6,TGTGCCAGCAGTTCGTTCAGCGGACAGGTTTCACCCCTCCACTTT,CASSSFSGQVSPLHF
TRBV6-2/TRBV6-3,-,TRBD2,TRBJ2-7,TGTGCCAGCAGTTACGGAGCGGGGCTGCAGTACTTC,CASSYGAGLQYF
TRBV2,once,TRBD1,TRBJ1-2,TGTGCCAGCAGGGAGGACAGGGTAGGGTATGGCTACACCTTC,CASREDRVGYGYTF
TRBV5-4,-,-,TRBJ2-5,TGTGCCAGCAGCGGGGGTTCGGTAATGCAAGAGACCCAGTACTTC,CASSGGSVMQETQYF
TRBV12-5,-,TRBD1,TRBJ1-6,TGTGCTAGTGGTTTGGCACAGGGGGTCTCCTATAATTCACCCCTCCACTTT,CASGLAQGVSYNSPLHF
TRBV19,-,-,TRBJ1-3,TGTGCCAGTAGTATAGATCGAGGAAACACCATATATTTT,CASSIDRGNTIYF
TRBV24-1,-,-,TRBJ2-1,TGTGCCACCAGTGATTCGCGCACTGAGCAGTTCTTC,CATSDSRTEQFF
TRBV19,-,-,TRBJ2-7,TGTGCCAGTAGTGTCAGAATGGAAAACGAGCAGTACTTC,CASSVRMENEQYF
TRBV7-9,few,-,TRBJ1-1,TGTGCCAGCAGTACTTTGGCTGAAGCTTTCTTT,CASSTLAEAFF